Listed here are 22 T cell receptor beta chains from one sample, sequenced in a study of T cell repertoires in cytomegalovirus infection. TCRdb re-called the reads with MiXCR, one entry per CDR3 protein. The table shows approximately 470,000 distinct CDR3 sequences, with approximately 40% occurring only once. What these receptors recognize is not known. The sample here was cultured PBMCs, taken from culture after CMV antigen stimulation. The source is a human donor in good health (CMV status not recorded). Some clones in this sample may be carry-over from other donors' samples.

The rearrangement uses TRBV11-2 and TRBJ2-7; TRBD1 might be the D (6 bases). The germline gives CDR1 SGHAT, CDR2 FQNNGV. The length of the CDR3 is 14 residues. V gave up 2 bases and J gave up 3 bases, with 11 bases separating them. Here the CDR3 DNA reads TGTGCCAGCAGCTTAAACAGGGTCGGCTACGAGCAGTACTTC. This translates into CASSLNRVGYEQYF.

This chain joins TRBV2 and TRBJ1-2; 7 nucleotides line up with TRBD1. The CDR3 is made up of 14 amino acids. Germline CDR1 and CDR2: SNHLY and FYNNEI. The junction had 2 bases not matched to a gene; V was cut back by 1 base and J by 3 bases. CDR3 residues: CASSEDTGDYGYTF. The CDR3 DNA follows: TGTGCCAGCAGTGAAGACACAGGGGACTATGGCTACACCTTC.

This clonotype has only a few counts. The rearrangement links TRBV28 to TRBJ1-5; no firm D call. The length of the CDR3 is 15 residues. V was clipped by 4 bases and J by 0 bases, with 10 bases between them. Germline V gene lookup returns CDR1 MDHEN and CDR2 SYDVKM. CDR3 loop: CASSSGSTSNQPQHF. The CDR3, as DNA: TGTGCCAGCAGTTCTGGCAGTACTAGCAATCAGCCCCAGCATTTT.

The V and J genes are TRBV6-6 and TRBJ2-7; 9 positions match TRBD1. Germline CDR1 reads MNHNY; CDR2 reads SVGAGI (reference sequence). The J segment lost 6 bases and the V segment lost 5 bases, leaving 8 bases of the junction unmatched. The CDR3 extends over 14 amino acids. The CDR3 loop reads CASSVTGGMSEQYF. CDR3 DNA: TGTGCCAGCAGTGTGACAGGGGGTATGTCCGAGCAGTACTTC.

The chain joins TRBV7-7 to TRBJ2-1, with D possibly being TRBD1 (9 bases). This CDR3 contains 18 residues. V was trimmed by 5 bases and J by 3 bases, leaving 23 bases between them. Germline CDR1 is SSHAT and CDR2 is FNYEAQ (reference sequence). The chain's CDR3 is CASSHRGRVAGYYNEQFF. The DNA of the CDR3 is TGTGCCAGCAGCCACAGGGGGCGGGTAGCGGGATACTACAATGAGCAGTTCTTC.

This clonotype was seen a few times. The chain combines TRBV7-6 with TRBJ1-6; D is ambiguous. CDR3 length: 12 residues. The germline V and J ends were trimmed by 1 base and 7 bases, with 2 bases remaining between them. Germline CDR1 reads SGHVS; CDR2 reads FNYEAQ. Here the CDR3 DNA reads TGTGCCAGCAGCTTAGAGAATTCACCCCTCCACTTT. Translated, it gives CASSLENSPLHF.

This chain joins TRBV10-3 and TRBJ1-5; D remains unclear. CDR1 and CDR2 (germline): ENHRY, SYGVKD. V was trimmed by 11 bases and J by 1 base, leaving 12 bases between them. This CDR3 is built from 13 residues. CDR3 DNA sequence: TGTGCCGCCCAAAGAGGAAGCAATCAGCCCCAGCATTTT. Its translation is CAAQRGSNQPQHF.

This clonotype was recorded a few times. The rearrangement links TRBV6-5 to TRBJ2-2, with 9 bases lining up with TRBD2. The V segment lost 5 bases and the J segment 1 base; nucleotides outside the gene matches: 5. The CDR3 has 16 residues. Germline CDR1 is MNHEY and CDR2 is SVGAGI. The CDR3 DNA reads TGTGCCAGCAGTCGACGACTAGCGGAGAACACCGGGGAGCTGTTTTTT. Its translation is CASSRRLAENTGELFF.

This chain links TRBV7-2 with TRBJ1-4; the match to TRBD1 covers 8 bases. CDR3 size: 15 residues. The V and J ends lost 6 bases and 5 bases, in that order; junction bases with no gene match: 8. The V gene's germline CDR1 is SGHTA and CDR2 FQGNSA. Here the CDR3 reads CASSSPGGGNEKLFF. The CDR3 nucleotides are TGTGCCAGCAGTTCTCCAGGGGGCGGCAATGAAAAACTGTTTTTT.

J is TRBJ2-1 and V is TRBV5-1, with D unresolved. The germline V gene encodes CDR1 SGHRS and CDR2 YFSETQ. V lost 7 bases to trimming and J lost 2 bases, with 16 bases between them. The CDR3 has 15 residues. The CDR3 is CASHSLSVAYNEQFF. DNA for the CDR3: TGCGCCAGCCACTCCCTTTCGGTCGCCTACAATGAGCAGTTCTTC.

This chain joins TRBV7-2 and TRBJ2-7, with no clear D. V dropped 3 bases and J dropped 2 bases, with 5 bases sitting between them. This CDR3 has 12 residues. Germline V gene data show CDR1 as SGHTA and CDR2 as FQGNSA. The CDR3 region is CASSFNAYEQYF. Written as DNA, the CDR3 is TGTGCCAGCAGCTTTAATGCCTACGAGCAGTACTTC.

This clonotype was observed a handful of times. This chain links TRBV7-9 with TRBJ2-5; TRBD1 matches at 11 bases. Germline V lookup: CDR1 SEHNR, CDR2 FQNEAQ (reference sequence). After removal of 1 base from V and 7 bases from J, the junction contained 2 bases not matched to a gene. The CDR3 is 14 residues long. The CDR3 sequence is CASSLVDRGRTQYF. The CDR3, as DNA: TGTGCCAGCAGCTTAGTGGACAGGGGGCGGACCCAGTACTTC.

This clonotype appeared a few times. This sequence joins TRBV2 and TRBJ2-5; 7 bases line up with TRBD2. This CDR3 comprises 15 residues. The germline V gene encodes CDR1 SNHLY and CDR2 FYNNEI. Trimming took 3 bases from V and 4 from J; bases not matched to a gene: 8. This CDR3 is CASSEGGTGRETQYF. The CDR3 nucleotides read TGTGCCAGCAGTGAGGGGGGGACCGGAAGAGAGACCCAGTACTTC.

V gene TRBV20-1 combines with J gene TRBJ2-7, with D perhaps being TRBD1 or TRBD2 (5 bases each). This CDR3 comprises 15 residues. CDR1 and CDR2 from the germline V gene are DFQATT and SNEGSKA (reference sequence). V lost 7 bases, J lost 6 bases, and 25 bases lay in between. CDR3 residues: CSVRASRQLLIEQYF. CDR3 DNA sequence: TGCAGTGTCCGAGCTAGCCGACAGTTGTTAATCGAGCAGTACTTC.

This clonotype has just one count. V gene TRBV6-5 combines with J gene TRBJ1-1; weak D call: TRBD1 (5 bases). Trimming stripped 5 bases from V and 2 bases from J, with 18 bases between. The CDR3 is 16 residues long. Germline V gene lookup returns CDR1 MNHEY and CDR2 SVGAGI. CDR3 sequence (DNA): TGTGCCAGCAGTGACCCTGACAGATCGCCTAACACTGAAGCTTTCTTT. Protein sequence: CASSDPDRSPNTEAFF.

The chain combines TRBV11-2 with TRBJ1-4; D possibly corresponds to TRBD1 (6 bases). This CDR3 has 16 residues. The V end was cut by 5 bases, the J end by 0 bases, with 13 bases between. CDR1 SGHAT and CDR2 FQNNGV come from the germline V gene. CDR3 sequence: CASSARQDPTNEKLFF. DNA for the CDR3: TGTGCCAGCAGCGCCCGACAGGATCCAACTAATGAAAAACTGTTTTTT.

This clonotype was observed a handful of times. The V call is TRBV5-1, the J call TRBJ1-6; D may be TRBD1 (6 bases). V was pared by 1 base and J by 9 bases, with 17 bases between. This CDR3 is 16 amino acids long. Germline loops: CDR1 SGHRS, CDR2 YFSETQ. Here the CDR3 DNA reads TGCGCCAGCAGCTTGACGTACGGGGGCACCGGTTCACCCCTCCACTTT. This codes for CASSLTYGGTGSPLHF.

The rearrangement joins TRBV12-3 or TRBV12-4 to TRBJ2-3; D might be TRBD2 (6 bases). The germline V and J ends were trimmed by 5 bases and 9 bases, with 9 bases remaining between them. The CDR3 covers 11 residues. CDR3 nucleotide sequence: TGTGCCAGCAGTCGGAGGGTCACGCAGTATTTT. It translates to CASSRRVTQYF.

About this clonotype: No conserved phenylalanine or tryptophan ends this CDR3, so it is likely a read error. This chain connects TRBV11-2 to TRBJ2-4; 8 nucleotides match TRBD1. CDR3 length: 17 amino acids. CDR1 and CDR2 from the germline V gene are SGHAT and FQNNGV. V was clipped by 4 bases and J by 1 base; unmatched bases: 9. CDR3 nucleotides: TGTGCCAGCAGCTCCTCGGACAGGGAGGTCGCCAAAAACATTCAGTACTAC. It translates to CASSSSDREVAKNIQYY.

The rearrangement joins TRBV4-1 to TRBJ1-5, with D hard to call. The CDR3 length is 14 residues. V dropped 3 bases and J dropped 2 bases, with 8 bases sitting between them. Per the germline V gene, CDR1 is MGHRA and CDR2 is YSYEKL. The CDR3 nucleotides are TGCGCCAGCAGCCACGGGCGGGGCAATCAGCCCCAGCATTTT. Translated: CASSHGRGNQPQHF.

The J gene is TRBJ2-3, the V gene TRBV2, with D possibly TRBD2 on 7 matching bases. Per germline, CDR1 SNHLY and CDR2 FYNNEI. V dropped 8 bases and J dropped 4 bases, with 25 bases sitting between them. This CDR3 spans 17 amino acids. CDR3 nucleotides: TGTGCCAGCCGGGGGGCAGGGATCGGCCCCTTGGCAGATACGCAGTATTTT. It encodes CASRGAGIGPLADTQYF.

This clonotype was counted only a few times. The chain links TRBV7-2 to TRBJ2-1; 8 bases align to TRBD1. Germline CDR1 SGHTA, CDR2 FQGNSA. With V trimmed by 4 bases and J by 4 bases, 3 bases remained unmatched. The CDR3 sequence is 14 residues long. The CDR3 reads CASSSDRGYNEQFF. The CDR3 nucleotides are TGTGCCAGCAGCTCTGACAGGGGTTACAATGAGCAGTTCTTC.